This T cell receptor (beta chain) was identified in a study of CXCR3-negative and CXCR3-positive naive CD8 T cells. Study-level information: The TRB read total, about 150 million, broke down to about 1.5 +/- 0.3 million reads per library.

Libraries were UMI-labeled 5' RACE TRB cDNA. TCRdb derives one entry per CDR3 protein from the 5' RACE reads, leaving out DNA. This sample's table reports 69,000 or so distinct CDR3 sequences. The CDR3 sequence is 15 residues long. Germline-derived CDR1 and CDR2 are LNHDA and SQIVND (reference sequence). V usage is TRBV19 and J usage is TRBJ1-5; no DNA is available, so the TRBD1 call from TCRdb remains unchecked. Sequenced input: naive CXCR3- CD8+ T cells from blood. The sample's subset: CD45RO-CCR7+CD27+CD95- naive CD8+ T cells lacking CXCR3 (TNR3-). The receptor's source is a human donor in good health. Some clones in this sample may be carry-over from other donors' samples. This CDR3 reads CASTMTGQSNQPQHF.